Listed below are T cell receptor beta chains from one sample, sequenced in a study of CD4 T cell repertoires in COVID-19. Libraries were prepared by immunoSEQ multiplex PCR; TCRdb keeps only in-frame clonotypes and omits some of them. This sample yields about 75,000 clones, of which about 80% are seen a single time; about 0.5% belongs to the top ten. The source material was CD4+ T cells from peripheral blood, sampled after recovery from COVID-19. The receptors were sampled from a human donor who had COVID-19. Both conserved end residues are part of each CDR3. Fields, in order: clone size, J gene, D gene, CDR3 length, V gene, CDR3 protein, CDR3 DNA. A D gene is named only where the DNA matches it firmly. A clone size is listed for some rows: how often the clone was seen (once, few, many), or a class if it is expanded.

abundance: NA; j_gene: TRBJ2-1; d_gene: NA; len: 13; v_gene: TRBV11-3; CDR3aa: CASSDPLGNEQFF; CDR3nt: TGTGCCAGCAGCGACCCCCTGGGGAATGAGCAGTTCTTC
abundance: NA; j_gene: TRBJ1-4; d_gene: NA; len: 13; v_gene: TRBV5-6; CDR3aa: CASSLLSAEKLFF; CDR3nt: TGTGCCAGCAGCTTGTTGTCGGCTGAAAAACTGTTTTTT
abundance: NA; j_gene: TRBJ1-6; d_gene: NA; len: 14; v_gene: TRBV5-5; CDR3aa: CASRHDPTVVTLHF; CDR3nt: TGTGCCAGCAGACACGACCCAACCGTTGTAACCCTCCACTTT
abundance: NA; j_gene: TRBJ1-5; d_gene: TRBD1; len: 15; v_gene: TRBV6-6; CDR3aa: CASSYSWTGDQPQHF; CDR3nt: TGTGCCAGCAGTTACTCGTGGACAGGGGATCAGCCCCAGCATTTT
abundance: NA; j_gene: TRBJ2-2; d_gene: NA; len: 16; v_gene: TRBV2; CDR3aa: CASSVPLIGDTGELFF; CDR3nt: TGTGCCAGCAGTGTCCCCCTGATTGGCGATACCGGGGAGCTGTTTTTT
abundance: NA; j_gene: TRBJ2-5; d_gene: TRBD1; len: 15; v_gene: TRBV5-1; CDR3aa: CASSETTGGQETQYF; CDR3nt: TGCGCCAGCAGCGAAACAACAGGGGGCCAAGAGACCCAGTACTTC
abundance: NA; j_gene: TRBJ2-7; d_gene: NA; len: 11; v_gene: TRBV20-1; CDR3aa: CSALTGYEQYF; CDR3nt: TGCAGTGCTCTTACGGGGTACGAGCAGTACTTC
abundance: NA; j_gene: TRBJ2-2; d_gene: NA; len: 18; v_gene: TRBV7-8; CDR3aa: CASSPTGRAGLNTGELFF; CDR3nt: TGTGCCAGCAGCCCTACCGGTAGGGCAGGGCTTAACACCGGGGAGCTGTTTTTT
abundance: NA; j_gene: TRBJ2-1; d_gene: TRBD2; len: 18; v_gene: TRBV6-1; CDR3aa: CASSEVSLAGGPGNEQFF; CDR3nt: TGTGCCAGCAGTGAAGTAAGCCTAGCGGGAGGGCCCGGCAATGAGCAGTTCTTC
abundance: once; j_gene: TRBJ1-5; d_gene: TRBD1; len: 17; v_gene: TRBV19; CDR3aa: CASSIGQGGVSNQPQHF; CDR3nt: TGTGCCAGTAGTATCGGACAGGGTGGGGTCAGCAATCAGCCCCAGCATTTT
abundance: NA; j_gene: TRBJ2-3; d_gene: TRBD2; len: 16; v_gene: TRBV7-9; CDR3aa: CASSFRKAGAADTQYF; CDR3nt: TGTGCCAGCAGCTTTCGAAAAGCGGGAGCGGCGGATACGCAGTATTTT
abundance: NA; j_gene: TRBJ2-3; d_gene: NA; len: 13; v_gene: TRBV5-1; CDR3aa: CASSWDPTDTQYF; CDR3nt: TGCGCCAGCAGTTGGGACCCTACAGATACGCAGTATTTT
abundance: NA; j_gene: TRBJ2-1; d_gene: NA; len: 15; v_gene: TRBV29-1; CDR3aa: CSVGPQAFSYNEQFF; CDR3nt: TGCAGCGTTGGACCTCAAGCATTTTCCTACAATGAGCAGTTCTTC
abundance: NA; j_gene: TRBJ2-7; d_gene: TRBD1; len: 13; v_gene: TRBV10-2; CDR3aa: CASSELDRGAQYF; CDR3nt: TGCGCCAGCAGTGAACTAGACAGGGGAGCGCAGTACTTC
abundance: NA; j_gene: TRBJ2-3; d_gene: NA; len: 16; v_gene: TRBV5-1; CDR3aa: CASSLWNQGHTDTQYF; CDR3nt: TGCGCCAGCAGCTTGTGGAATCAGGGACACACAGATACGCAGTATTTT
abundance: NA; j_gene: TRBJ1-5; d_gene: TRBD1; len: 13; v_gene: TRBV5-4; CDR3aa: CASSSDRDQPQHF; CDR3nt: TGTGCCAGCAGCAGCGACAGGGACCAGCCCCAGCATTTT
abundance: NA; j_gene: TRBJ1-1; d_gene: NA; len: 14; v_gene: TRBV19; CDR3aa: CASSIMVGNTEAFF; CDR3nt: TGTGCCAGTAGTATTATGGTCGGGAACACTGAAGCTTTCTTT
abundance: once; j_gene: TRBJ1-4; d_gene: NA; len: 14; v_gene: TRBV2; CDR3aa: CASRWTVFNEKLFF; CDR3nt: TGTGCCAGCAGGTGGACAGTTTTCAATGAAAAACTGTTTTTT
abundance: NA; j_gene: TRBJ2-1; d_gene: TRBD2; len: 19; v_gene: TRBV7-6; CDR3aa: CASSFPSGRALSSYNEQFF; CDR3nt: TGTGCCAGCAGCTTTCCTAGCGGGAGGGCCCTCAGCTCCTACAATGAGCAGTTCTTC
abundance: NA; j_gene: TRBJ2-7; d_gene: TRBD1; len: 12; v_gene: TRBV2; CDR3aa: CASRTGGYEQYF; CDR3nt: TGTGCCAGCAGGACAGGGGGATACGAGCAGTACTTC
abundance: NA; j_gene: TRBJ1-4; d_gene: NA; len: 15; v_gene: TRBV18; CDR3aa: CASSFSRTVNEKLFF; CDR3nt: TGTGCCAGCTCATTCTCTCGGACAGTAAATGAAAAACTGTTTTTT
abundance: NA; j_gene: TRBJ1-2; d_gene: NA; len: 13; v_gene: TRBV19; CDR3aa: CASSISQPHGYTF; CDR3nt: TGTGCCAGTAGTATAAGCCAGCCACACGGCTACACCTTC
abundance: NA; j_gene: TRBJ2-1; d_gene: TRBD2; len: 13; v_gene: TRBV2; CDR3aa: CASSGTTYNEQFF; CDR3nt: TGTGCCAGCAGCGGGACTACCTACAATGAGCAGTTCTTC
abundance: medium-sized; j_gene: TRBJ2-7; d_gene: TRBD1; len: 15; v_gene: TRBV5-4; CDR3aa: CASSPGQGDTYGQYF; CDR3nt: TGTGCCAGCAGCCCCGGACAGGGTGATACCTACGGGCAGTACTTC
abundance: NA; j_gene: TRBJ1-1; d_gene: NA; len: 14; v_gene: TRBV5-8; CDR3aa: CASSPTETVTEAFF; CDR3nt: TGTGCCAGCAGCCCGACCGAGACAGTCACTGAAGCTTTCTTT
abundance: NA; j_gene: TRBJ1-6; d_gene: NA; len: 15; v_gene: TRBV27; CDR3aa: CASSATREVITPLHF; CDR3nt: TGTGCCAGCAGTGCCACCAGGGAGGTCATAACACCCCTCCACTTT
abundance: NA; j_gene: TRBJ2-7; d_gene: NA; len: 13; v_gene: TRBV4-1; CDR3aa: CASSRDVGDEQYF; CDR3nt: TGCGCCAGCAGCCGGGACGTGGGGGACGAGCAGTACTTC